These 24 T cell receptor beta chains originate from one sample sequenced in a study of cytomegalovirus exposure and HLA in healthy donors. 60 Vbeta and 13 Jbeta primers were used in PCR. Measured with immunoSEQ multiplex PCR; TCRdb has only the in-frame clones, and not every one. The sample consists of roughly 120,000 clones, around 80% of them appearing once. The sample taken for sequencing was PBMCs. The receptors originated from a woman younger than 45 in good health and CMV-seronegative.

The chain is built from TRBV6-5 and TRBJ1-1; TRBD1 aligns across 8 bases. Germline V gives CDR1 MNHEY, CDR2 SVGAGI. The CDR3 sequence is 13 residues long. The V segment lost 7 bases and the J segment 2 bases; nucleotides outside the gene matches: 3. Written as DNA, the CDR3 is TGTGCCAGCACCCCAGGGGGCAACACTGAAGCTTTCTTT. Amino acids: CASTPGGNTEAFF.

This chain connects TRBV5-4 to TRBJ2-1; TRBD2 matches 8 bases. The CDR3 has 15 amino acids. Germline V gives CDR1 SGHNT, CDR2 YYREEE (reference sequence). V dropped 4 bases and J dropped 3; count of bases not matched to a gene: 6. The CDR3 coding sequence is TGTGCCAGCAGCCTGTCCGGGACTAGCTACAATGAGCAGTTCTTC. As protein: CASSLSGTSYNEQFF.

The rearrangement links TRBV9 to TRBJ1-5, with D unresolved. The CDR3 covers 16 residues. In germline, CDR1 is SGDLS, CDR2 YYNGEE. Trimming removed 0 bases from V and 1 base from J, with 11 bases in between. CDR3 residues: CASSVGAGGSNQPQHF. CDR3 bases: TGTGCCAGCAGCGTAGGGGCCGGAGGGAGCAATCAGCCCCAGCATTTT.

This chain links TRBV6-5 with TRBJ2-7; D possibly corresponds to TRBD2 (5 bases). With 5 bases removed from V and 7 bases from J, the gap between germline ends came to 9 bases. The CDR3 loop spans 11 amino acids. Looked up from germline, CDR1 is MNHEY and CDR2 is SVGAGI. CDR3 residues: CASSQTGEQYF. Written as DNA, the CDR3 is TGTGCCAGCAGTCAGACGGGAGAGCAGTACTTC.

This chain links TRBV7-9 with TRBJ2-3, with D possibly TRBD2 on 7 matching bases. The V gene lost 2 bases and the J gene lost 3 bases, with 12 bases spanning the gap. In germline, CDR1 is SEHNR, CDR2 FQNEAQ (reference sequence). The CDR3 consists of 15 residues. DNA of the CDR3: TGTGCCAGCAGCTTAACAGGGCGGGGGACAGATACGCAGTATTTT. Encoded protein: CASSLTGRGTDTQYF.

The chain uses TRBV27 and TRBJ2-1; no clear D. V was shortened by 6 bases and J by 0 bases, with 3 bases between the two germline ends. This CDR3 spans 12 amino acids. The V gene's germline CDR1 is MNHEY and CDR2 SMNVEV (reference sequence). The CDR3: CASRSSYNEQFF. Here the CDR3 DNA reads TGTGCCAGCAGGAGCTCCTACAATGAGCAGTTCTTC.

V usage is TRBV27 and J usage is TRBJ1-1; TRBD1 aligns across 8 bases. The J segment lost 10 bases and the V segment lost 3 bases, leaving 10 bases of the junction unmatched. The CDR3 contains 14 residues. The germline gives CDR1 MNHEY, CDR2 SMNVEV (reference sequence). The CDR3 sequence is CASSFHDRGGRAFF. Here the CDR3 DNA reads TGTGCCAGCAGTTTTCACGACAGGGGAGGGCGAGCTTTCTTT.

This clone was seen a handful of times. V is TRBV9 and J is TRBJ1-2; TRBD1 matches at 10 bases. The V segment lost 5 bases and the J segment 0 bases; nucleotides outside the gene matches: 4. Germline CDR1 is SGDLS and CDR2 is YYNGEE. The CDR3 has 15 amino acids. The CDR3 here is CASRRGQGSNYGYTF. CDR3 sequence (DNA): TGTGCCAGCAGGCGGGGACAGGGGTCTAACTATGGCTACACCTTC.

The DNA for the CDR3 is TGTGCCAGTGACGCGGGAAGCAATCAGCCCCAGCATTTT. Residues: CASDAGSNQPQHF. The chain carries TRBV2 and TRBJ1-5; D gene unclear. The V and J ends lost 9 bases and 1 base respectively, with 10 bases between them. There are 13 residues in the CDR3. The germline gives CDR1 SNHLY, CDR2 FYNNEI.

This clone was detected only once. The chain couples TRBV11-3 to TRBJ2-2; D ambiguous. CDR1 is SGHNT, CDR2 YENEEA, per germline. Trimming stripped 4 bases from V and 6 bases from J, with 6 bases between. This CDR3 is 12 amino acids long. The CDR3 DNA reads TGTGCCAGCAGCTCCATCCCCGGGGAGCTGTTTTTT. It is translated as CASSSIPGELFF.

This clone has more than one count but fewer than ten. The chain employs TRBV10-3 and TRBJ2-3; TRBD1 agrees at 7 bases. Germline V lookup: CDR1 ENHRY, CDR2 SYGVKD. The CDR3 loop spans 15 amino acids. Trimming at V came to 3 bases and at J to 2 bases, leaving 5 bases not matched to a gene. The CDR3, as DNA: TGTGCCATCAGTGATGGACAGGTAAACACAGATACGCAGTATTTT. Amino acid sequence: CAISDGQVNTDTQYF.

V is TRBV20-1 and J is TRBJ2-5, with unresolved D. The CDR3 is 10 residues long. Germline V gives CDR1 DFQATT, CDR2 SNEGSKA (reference sequence). With 4 bases removed from V and 4 bases from J, the gap between germline ends came to 4 bases. In nucleotides, the CDR3 is TGCAGTGCTATCGGAGAGACCCAGTACTTC. Residues: CSAIGETQYF.

CDR3 in amino acids: CASSRSFGQGGWNQPQHF. The CDR3 DNA reads as TGTGCCAGCAGCAGGAGCTTCGGACAGGGAGGTTGGAATCAGCCCCAGCATTTT. V usage is TRBV27 and J usage is TRBJ1-5, with 8 bases fitting TRBD1. The CDR3 is 18 amino acids. Germline assignment: CDR1 MNHEY and CDR2 SMNVEV (reference sequence). J gave up 4 bases and V 6 bases, and 17 bases lay outside the gene matches.

CDR3 bases: TGTGCCATCAGTGAGTGGGGCTCTCCAGCGGGGGATTACGAGCAGTACTTC. This sequence encodes CAISEWGSPAGDYEQYF. The chain uses TRBV10-3 and TRBJ2-7, with 8 bases aligning to TRBD2. The germline gives CDR1 ENHRY, CDR2 SYGVKD. Losses at the gene ends were 1 base for V and 4 bases for J; bases not matched to a gene: 12. The CDR3 has 17 amino acids.

The J gene is TRBJ2-3, the V gene TRBV29-1; D gene uncertain. Trimming stripped 6 bases from V and 6 bases from J, with 13 bases between. Per germline, CDR1 SQVTM and CDR2 ANQGSEA. The CDR3 extends over 12 amino acids. In DNA, the CDR3 is TGCAGCGTCCGGAAGGAGCAGGATACGCAGTATTTT. Encoded protein: CSVRKEQDTQYF.

V and J are TRBV9 and TRBJ1-4; 8 bases are shared with TRBD1. CDR3 length: 14 amino acids. Looked up from germline, CDR1 is SGDLS and CDR2 is YYNGEE. J lost 10 bases, V lost 0 bases, and 5 bases had no gene match. Here the CDR3 reads CASSVEGTGRKLFF. As DNA, the CDR3 is TGTGCCAGCAGCGTAGAGGGGACAGGAAGAAAACTGTTTTTT.

The rearrangement uses TRBV5-4 and TRBJ2-7; D is possibly TRBD2 (6 bases). The V end was cut by 3 bases, the J end by 4 bases, with 11 bases between. The germline V gene encodes CDR1 SGHNT and CDR2 YYREEE (reference sequence). This CDR3 spans 13 amino acids. The CDR3 nucleotides are TGTGCCAGCAGCTCCGGAGGGGAATACGAGCAGTACTTC. Translating it yields CASSSGGEYEQYF.

The chain is built from TRBV6-1 and TRBJ2-5; 7 bases line up with TRBD2. Unmatched junction bases numbered 9, after V lost 6 bases and J lost 2 bases. The CDR3 extends over 15 amino acids. CDR1 is MNHNS and CDR2 is SASEGT in the germline V gene. The chain's CDR3 is CASRGGGESQETQYF. CDR3 nucleotides: TGTGCCAGCAGGGGGGGAGGGGAGTCTCAAGAGACCCAGTACTTC.

CDR3 residues: CASSPGQTDTQPQHF. CDR3 sequence (DNA): TGTGCCAGCAGCCCGGGACAGACTGATACTCAGCCCCAGCATTTT. The J gene is TRBJ1-5, the V gene TRBV4-2; 7 positions agree with TRBD1. There are 15 residues in the CDR3. CDR1 and CDR2 from the germline V gene are LGHNA and YNFKEQ. J lost 6 bases, V lost 4 bases, and 9 bases had no gene match.

This chain connects TRBV29-1 to TRBJ2-1; D gene ambiguous. The length of the CDR3 is 12 residues. V was pared by 3 bases and J by 3 bases, with 6 bases between. Per the germline V gene, CDR1 is SQVTM and CDR2 is ANQGSEA. The CDR3 protein is CSVEASYNEQFF. The CDR3 nucleotides are TGCAGCGTTGAGGCCAGCTACAATGAGCAGTTCTTC.

This chain uses TRBV29-1 with TRBJ1-2; D is unresolved. This CDR3 is built from 11 residues. Trimming left V 2 bases short and J 8 bases short, with 9 bases between. Germline CDR1 and CDR2: SQVTM and ANQGSEA. The CDR3 DNA reads as TGCAGCGTTGAAATGGGCGGGGGCTACACCTTC. It translates to CSVEMGGGYTF.

In this sample, this clone turned up once. This chain links TRBV30 with TRBJ2-3, with 10 bases fitting TRBD2. The V gene end was trimmed by 4 bases and the J gene end by 4 bases; junction bases not matched to a gene: 2. The CDR3 consists of 13 residues. Germline V CDR1 and CDR2: GTSNPN, SVGIG (reference sequence). The CDR3 sequence is CAWNLAGADTQYF. The CDR3 DNA follows: TGTGCCTGGAATCTAGCGGGAGCAGATACGCAGTATTTT. Supplemented by reference TRBV30 and TRBJ2-3, the full variable domain reads SQTIHQWPATLVQPVGSPLSLECTVEGTSNPNLYWYRQAAGRGLQLLFYSVGIGQISSEVPQNLSASRPQDRQFILSSKKLLLSDSGFYLCAWNLAGADTQYFGPGTRLTVL.

The gene calls are TRBV6-1 and TRBJ1-2; D may be TRBD1 (6 bases). CDR3 size: 16 residues. With 2 bases removed from V and 4 bases from J, the gap between germline ends came to 17 bases. The V gene's germline CDR1 is MNHNS and CDR2 SASEGT. CDR3 bases: TGTGCCAGCAGTGAAACAGGGCTGGAAGCATTCTATGGCTACACCTTC. Amino acid sequence: CASSETGLEAFYGYTF.

The genes are TRBV27 and TRBJ1-6; the D gene is possibly TRBD1 (5 bases). V lost 2 bases and J lost 10, with 12 bases in between. The CDR3 is 14 amino acids. Germline loops: CDR1 MNHEY, CDR2 SMNVEV (reference sequence). The CDR3 region is CASSLRGLESPLHF. DNA of the CDR3: TGTGCCAGCAGTTTAAGGGGCCTGGAGTCACCCCTCCACTTT.